This TCR beta chain was sequenced in a study of blood T cell repertoires in COVID-19. On the study more broadly: T cells, B-cell-depleted T cells, or PBMCs supplied cDNA or gDNA.

The data were produced by immunoSEQ multiplex PCR, yet TCRdb's version contains in-frame clones alone and is incomplete. The repertoire consists of around 140,000 clones, with around 84% occurring once and the leading ten covering more than 2%. A few counts support this clone. CDR3 length: 15 residues. V lost 5 bases and J lost 3; bases outside the gene matches: 4. Germline CDR1 is SNHLY and CDR2 is FYNNEI. The source material was PBMCs or T cells enriched from blood (not recorded which). This sequence originates from a man aged 40-49 years with acute COVID-19. The chain has TRBV2 and TRBJ2-2, with 9 bases fitting TRBD1. The DNA for the CDR3 is TGTGCCAGCAGTCTCGACAGGGGGGACACCGGGGAGCTGTTTTTT. This translates into CASSLDRGDTGELFF.